This TCR beta chain was sequenced during a study of blood T cell repertoires in COVID-19. Study-level background: Both acute and convalescent COVID-19 samples were obtained from the United States, Italy and Spain. T cells, B-cell-depleted T cells, or PBMCs provided the cDNA or gDNA that served as material.

In the original workflow: Amplification of reference gene primers was used by the study to estimate nucleated cell counts. Sequenced by immunoSEQ multiplex PCR; TCRdb stores in-frame clones only, minus some. Clone size and V and J calls were adopted from that table, with D and trimming inferred from the DNA. The sample lists tens of thousands of clones; about 90% were seen once. J gave up 2 bases and V 4 bases, and 12 bases lay outside the gene matches. Germline V gene lookup returns CDR1 SGDLS and CDR2 YYNGEE. The CDR3 is 18 amino acids. This sequence was found in a middle-aged man with active COVID-19. The chain combines TRBV9 with TRBJ2-1, with 10 bases that match TRBD2. Source material: peripheral blood. CDR3 nucleotide sequence: TGTGCCAGCAGCCCTCAAATAGCGGGAGGCTCGACCTACAATGAGCAGTTCTTC. This gives the protein CASSPQIAGGSTYNEQFF.